The sequence of this TCR beta chain was determined in a study of control samples from healthy donors and cancer patients (dated by TCRdb to the early 2020s). Including cysteine and phenylalanine, the CDR3 has 16 amino acids. Just CDR3 DNA is preserved here, 48 bases in frame from base 1. From a lookup of the germline V gene, CDR1 and CDR2 are MNHEY and SVGEGT. The V end loses 2 bases and the J end loses 6 bases, and a stretch of 20 bases separates them. The method behind the library was the immunoSEQ multiplex PCR assay. TCRdb obtained this table from immuneACCESS and retained in-frame rearrangements with V and J assigned. These tables miss some clones; where compared with another copy, unresolved V genes account for less than half of the shortfall, and the remainder is unexplained. A total of about 160,000 clones appear in this sample, around 93% of them only once. Of the sample, roughly 4.3% is held by the ten largest clones.

Comments on this clone: The clone's antigen remains unknown. Base qualities are not provided; no much larger clone lies one nucleotide away.

The rearranged chain carries TRBV6-2 or TRBV6-3 and TRBJ2-7; the best D guess is TRBD1, with 5 bases matching. The sequenced sample consisted of blood. The source of this sequence is a woman between 55 and 75 years old in good health. The nucleotide sequence reads TGTGCCAGCAGTTACGATGGGGCCGCAGTGGGCCGCGAGCAGTACTTC. Translated, this gives CASSYDGAAVGREQYF.